The 13 T cell receptor beta chains below all came from one sample that was sequenced in a study of vaccination and CD4 T cells after COVID-19. These TCRs' antigens remain unknown. Scientists ran DNA taken from cultured CD4+ T cells through the Oncomine TCR Beta short-read assay for sequencing. In TCRdb, the PCR reads were re-called with MiXCR into one record per CDR3 protein. Here the sample spans approximately 19,000 distinct CDR3 sequences, roughly 56% being singletons. Sample treatment: approximately 10-day PBMC culture with coronavirus spike peptide pools or control peptides (ViraFEST assay). Material: CD4+ T cells from blood, cultured in vitro. The receptors come from a human donor who had recovered from COVID-19.

V and J are TRBV11-2 and TRBJ2-3, with D uncertain. V lost 1 base and J lost 0, with 5 bases in between. Germline assignment: CDR1 SGHAT and CDR2 FQNNGV. The length of the CDR3 is 14 residues. In DNA, the CDR3 is TGTGCCAGCAGCTTAGGTGGGAGCACAGATACGCAGTATTTT. This encodes CASSLGGSTDTQYF.

This chain connects TRBV2 to TRBJ2-7; D may match TRBD1 or TRBD2 (5 bases each). The CDR3 spans 14 residues. Per germline, CDR1 SNHLY and CDR2 FYNNEI. Deletions cut 7 bases from V and 5 bases from J, with 18 bases between. CDR3 bases: TGTGCCAGCAAGGGGAGACAGTCCGTCGACGAGCAGTACTTC. Translated, it gives CASKGRQSVDEQYF.

The chain is built from TRBV11-3 and TRBJ2-7; D remains unclear. The CDR3 contains 12 residues. Trimming stripped 0 bases from V and 4 bases from J, with 4 bases between. Germline values: CDR1 SGHNT, CDR2 YENEEA. CDR3 loop: CASSLDGYEQYF. As DNA, the CDR3 is TGTGCCAGCAGCTTAGATGGGTACGAGCAGTACTTC.

The genes are TRBV28 and TRBJ1-2; 10 nucleotides align to TRBD1. Germline lookup yields CDR1 MDHEN and CDR2 SYDVKM. The CDR3 sequence is 15 residues long. Unmatched junction bases numbered 9, after V lost 5 bases and J lost 6 bases. CDR3: CASSEGGQGGDGYTF. The CDR3 region has the DNA TGTGCCAGCAGTGAAGGCGGACAGGGGGGCGATGGCTACACCTTC.

The chain is built from TRBV7-2 and TRBJ2-5, with unresolved D. Trimming left V 0 bases short and J 4 bases short, with 12 bases between. Germline CDR1 and CDR2: SGHTA and FQGNSA. The CDR3 spans 15 residues. The CDR3 sequence: CASSLAGLAGETQYF. Here the CDR3 DNA reads TGTGCCAGCAGCTTAGCCGGGCTCGCCGGAGAGACCCAGTACTTC.

This clonotype was picked up a small number of times. This chain links TRBV6-1 with TRBJ2-3; unclear D gene. This CDR3 spans 14 amino acids. Per germline, CDR1 MNHNS and CDR2 SASEGT. V lost 6 bases and J lost 5, with 15 bases in between. CDR3 residues: CASRKAWVGDTQYF. CDR3 nucleotide sequence: TGTGCCAGCAGGAAAGCATGGGTTGGAGATACGCAGTATTTT.

J is TRBJ2-3 and V is TRBV20-1; 11 nucleotides line up with TRBD2. Per germline, CDR1 DFQATT and CDR2 SNEGSKA (reference sequence). The CDR3 has 15 amino acids. V lost 2 bases, J lost 2 bases, and 3 bases stayed unmatched. The CDR3 is CSARPSGRSTDTQYF. The CDR3 bases are TGCAGTGCTAGACCTAGCGGGAGGTCCACAGATACGCAGTATTTT.

This chain links TRBV20-1 with TRBJ2-7; D unresolved. The CDR3 spans 15 residues. Trimming removed 3 bases from V and 3 bases from J, with 18 bases in between. Germline CDR1 DFQATT, CDR2 SNEGSKA (reference sequence). This CDR3 is CSASPLGTEDYEQYF. The CDR3 DNA is TGCAGTGCTAGTCCCCTCGGAACAGAGGACTACGAGCAGTACTTC.

This rearrangement joins TRBV12-3 or TRBV12-4 to TRBJ1-1, with TRBD1 matching over 9 bases. The CDR3 has 14 residues. J gave up 4 bases and V 6 bases, and 6 bases lay outside the gene matches. The CDR3 nucleotides read TGTGCCAGCAGATGGGGACAGGGATTCACTGAAGCTTTCTTT. Translated: CASRWGQGFTEAFF.

This chain connects TRBV27 to TRBJ2-7; D is tentatively TRBD1 or TRBD2 (6 bases each). The V end was cut by 6 bases, the J end by 4 bases, with 10 bases between. CDR1 is MNHEY, CDR2 SMNVEV, per germline (reference sequence). The CDR3 is 12 residues long. The CDR3 loop is CASRGGRYEQYF. The DNA for the CDR3 is TGTGCCAGCAGGGGGGGCAGATACGAGCAGTACTTC.

This clonotype has more than one count but fewer than ten. The chain couples TRBV20-1 to TRBJ2-1; D remains ambiguous. Germline CDR1 and CDR2: DFQATT and SNEGSKA (reference sequence). This CDR3 contains 12 residues. Trimming left V 4 bases short and J 6 bases short, with 10 bases between. DNA for the CDR3: TGCAGTGCTACCTCCGACGGCAATGAGCAGTTCTTC. As protein: CSATSDGNEQFF.

The chain uses TRBV30 and TRBJ2-2; 11 positions agree with TRBD1. With V trimmed by 6 bases and J by 6 bases, 9 bases remained unmatched. The CDR3 totals 15 residues. Germline V gives CDR1 GTSNPN, CDR2 SVGIG (reference sequence). CDR3 in amino acids: CACPGDRGVSGELFF. In DNA form, the CDR3 reads TGTGCCTGCCCCGGGGACAGGGGGGTCTCCGGGGAGCTGTTTTTT.

This clonotype was seen just once. The chain recombines TRBV20-1 with TRBJ2-5, with D perhaps TRBD1 or TRBD2 (5 bases each). The ends were cut back, 5 bases at V and 5 bases at J, with 12 bases in the middle. From germline, CDR1 is DFQATT and CDR2 SNEGSKA (reference sequence). The CDR3 covers 12 residues. The CDR3, as DNA: TGCAGTGCTCCCGGGGCCTTGGAGACCCAGTACTTC. Its translation: CSAPGALETQYF.